This entry lists 18 T cell receptor beta chains sequenced from one sample in a study of shared clonotypes between healthy human individuals. TCRdb's copy holds only in-frame clones and misses some; the assay was immunoSEQ multiplex PCR. The repertoire holds over 1.5 million clones, with nearly 99% as singletons. The sequencing sample was made of naive CD4+ T cells sorted from blood. Indicated subset: CD45RA+ positively selected. The receptors originated from a man aged 25-45 years in good health.

The gene calls are TRBV5-6 and TRBJ1-2, with D unclear. The germline V gene has CDR1 SGHDT and CDR2 YYEEEE. There are 14 residues in the CDR3. Trimming left V 4 bases short and J 2 bases short, with 12 bases between. The CDR3 here is CASSLHAGNYGYTF. As DNA, the CDR3 is TGTGCCAGCAGCCTCCACGCCGGGAACTATGGCTACACCTTC.

The chain is built from TRBV5-5 and TRBJ2-5; D is unresolved. The CDR3 has 14 residues. Germline V lookup: CDR1 SGHKS, CDR2 YYEKEE (reference sequence). V was trimmed by 3 bases and J by 2 bases, leaving 11 bases between them. The CDR3 region is CASSSRTGQETQYF. The CDR3 nucleotides are TGTGCCAGCAGCTCGCGGACGGGTCAAGAGACCCAGTACTTC.

The chain carries TRBV30 and TRBJ2-2; D is possibly TRBD2 (5 bases). V lost 0 bases and J 7 bases, leaving 12 bases between the germline ends. Germline V gene sequence: CDR1 GTSNPN, CDR2 SVGIG (reference sequence). The CDR3 runs to 14 residues. The CDR3 DNA is TGTGCCTGGAGTGTCGGTTGGCGGGTCGGGGAGCTGTTTTTT. This gives the protein CAWSVGWRVGELFF.

The chain uses TRBV28 and TRBJ1-2; a weak D match, TRBD1 (5 bases). The germline V and J ends were trimmed by 5 bases and 1 base, with 20 bases remaining between them. The length of the CDR3 is 17 residues. Germline values: CDR1 MDHEN, CDR2 SYDVKM. The CDR3 coding sequence is TGTGCCAGCAGTGGGGGAAAGACATTTATCTTTAACTATGGCTACACCTTC. Translation gives CASSGGKTFIFNYGYTF.

The rearrangement links TRBV9 to TRBJ1-3; 8 bases agree with TRBD1. This CDR3 is 13 amino acids long. Germline lookup yields CDR1 SGDLS and CDR2 YYNGEE. V shed 2 bases, J shed 16 bases, and the junction held 11 bases outside the gene matches. DNA for the CDR3: TGTGCCAGCAGCGTCGGACAGGGCGGGTTGCCCTATTTT. As protein: CASSVGQGGLPYF. Combining the CDR3 with reference TRBV9 and TRBJ1-3 gives the whole variable domain DSGVTQTPKHLITATGQRVTLRCSPRSGDLSVYWYQQSLDQGLQFLIQYYNGEERAKGNILERFSAQQFPDLHSELNLSSLELGDSALYFCASSVGQGGLPYFGEGSWLTVV.

The gene calls are TRBV5-4 and TRBJ2-1; D gene uncertain. The CDR3 has 14 residues. Germline-derived CDR1 and CDR2 are SGHNT and YYREEE (reference sequence). The ends were cut back, 0 bases at V and 6 bases at J, with 10 bases in the middle. The CDR3 sequence is CASSLDPGPNEQFF. The DNA for the CDR3 is TGTGCCAGCAGCTTGGATCCCGGGCCCAATGAGCAGTTCTTC.

The chain is built from TRBV11-2 and TRBJ2-7; D ambiguous. The V gene's germline CDR1 is SGHAT and CDR2 FQNNGV. This CDR3 has 14 residues. V lost 5 bases and J lost 6, with 17 bases in between. Written as DNA, the CDR3 is TGTGCCAGCAGCCATCACTACCCGTGGGGCGAGCAGTACTTC. Protein sequence: CASSHHYPWGEQYF.

V usage is TRBV28 and J usage is TRBJ2-7; D not certain. Trimming removed 6 bases at V and 3 bases at J, with 15 bases between. The CDR3 is 14 amino acids. Germline V lookup: CDR1 MDHEN, CDR2 SYDVKM. The CDR3 here is CASSLEAPRYEQYF. CDR3 DNA sequence: TGTGCCAGCAGCCTCGAGGCACCCCGCTACGAGCAGTACTTC.

This chain's CDR3 is CASSETGSSYEQYF. The CDR3 DNA is TGTGCCAGCAGTGAAACCGGAAGCTCCTACGAGCAGTACTTC. The J gene is TRBJ2-7, the V gene TRBV6-5; no clear D. This CDR3 comprises 14 residues. Trimming took off 5 bases at V and 0 bases at J, with 11 bases between the two ends. Germline V CDR1 and CDR2: MNHEY, SVGAGI.

This chain connects TRBV18 to TRBJ2-2; no definite D call. Trimming removed 3 bases at V and 6 bases at J, with 5 bases between. The germline CDR1 and CDR2 sequences are KGHSH and LQKENI. This CDR3 spans 12 amino acids. This CDR3 is CASSPIAGELFF. For the CDR3, the DNA is TGTGCCAGCTCACCGATTGCCGGGGAGCTGTTTTTT.

V usage is TRBV19 and J usage is TRBJ2-5; 7 bases match TRBD2. The germline V gene encodes CDR1 LNHDA and CDR2 SQIVND (reference sequence). This CDR3 contains 14 residues. V lost 10 bases and J lost 0; bases outside the gene matches: 8. The CDR3 protein is CATGMGGNQETQYF. CDR3 DNA: TGTGCCACTGGGATGGGAGGGAACCAAGAGACCCAGTACTTC.

V gene TRBV5-6 combines with J gene TRBJ2-1; weak D call: TRBD1 (7 bases). The V and J ends lost 1 base and 6 bases respectively, with 14 bases between them. Germline loops: CDR1 SGHDT, CDR2 YYEEEE. This CDR3 is 15 amino acids long. CDR3 sequence: CASSLLSGGSNEQFF. The CDR3 DNA is TGTGCCAGCAGCTTGTTATCAGGGGGGTCCAATGAGCAGTTCTTC.

This chain uses TRBV29-1 with TRBJ2-7, with 14 bases identical to TRBD2. The CDR3 length is 16 residues. Germline CDR1 SQVTM, CDR2 ANQGSEA. V dropped 7 bases and J dropped 0; count of bases not matched to a gene: 8. The CDR3 bases are TGCAGCGCGTCGGGACTAGCGGGGGCAGACTCCTACGAGCAGTACTTC. It is translated as CSASGLAGADSYEQYF.

The CDR3 loop reads CASSPGTGMNTEAFF. The CDR3 bases are TGTGCCAGTAGTCCAGGGACAGGAATGAACACTGAAGCTTTCTTT. The rearrangement joins TRBV19 to TRBJ1-1; the match to TRBD1 covers 8 bases. The V gene's germline CDR1 is LNHDA and CDR2 SQIVND (reference sequence). Trimming at V came to 5 bases and at J to 0 bases, leaving 5 bases not matched to a gene. This CDR3 has 15 amino acids.

V and J are TRBV10-2 and TRBJ1-5, with 7 bases identical to TRBD1. The CDR3 length is 14 residues. The germline gives CDR1 WSHSY, CDR2 SAAADI. V lost 5 bases and J lost 9; bases outside the gene matches: 10. The CDR3 coding sequence is TGCGCCAGCAGTTACGGGACAGACATTGGGCCCCAGCATTTT. It is translated as CASSYGTDIGPQHF.

This sequence joins TRBV30 and TRBJ1-4; no clear D. The V gene lost 0 bases and the J gene lost 8 bases, with 10 bases spanning the gap. The CDR3 extends over 13 amino acids. Per germline, CDR1 GTSNPN and CDR2 SVGIG (reference sequence). CDR3 in amino acids: CAWSVRVGEKLFF. In DNA, the CDR3 is TGTGCCTGGAGTGTACGGGTTGGGGAAAAACTGTTTTTT. Complete variable domain (other parts from reference TRBV30 and TRBJ1-4): SQTIHQWPATLVQPVGSPLSLECTVEGTSNPNLYWYRQAAGRGLQLLFYSVGIGQISSEVPQNLSASRPQDRQFILSSKKLLLSDSGFYLCAWSVRVGEKLFFGSGTQLSVL.

The V and J genes are TRBV4-1 and TRBJ2-5; D is perhaps TRBD1 (6 bases). The CDR3 sequence is 16 residues long. Trimming left V 4 bases short and J 11 bases short, with 26 bases between. Germline V gene sequence: CDR1 MGHRA, CDR2 YSYEKL. The CDR3 loop reads CASSRVTIQGSGEQYF. In DNA form, the CDR3 reads TGCGCCAGCAGCCGAGTTACCATACAGGGTTCAGGGGAGCAGTACTTC.

The chain uses TRBV4-1 and TRBJ1-2; 7 bases fit TRBD1. With V trimmed by 3 bases and J by 8 bases, 9 bases remained unmatched. The length of the CDR3 is 14 residues. Germline V gives CDR1 MGHRA, CDR2 YSYEKL. The CDR3 DNA is TGCGCCAGCAGCCAGCCACAGGGGCGCTGGGGCTACACCTTC. Protein product: CASSQPQGRWGYTF.